The source of this TCR beta chain is a study of cytomegalovirus exposure and HLA in healthy donors. Study conclusions and caveats: It was taken for granted in presence/absence analyses that sequencing depth across donors was roughly uniform. A few of the chains that were CMV-associated were confirmed in vitro to be specific for CMV antigens.

About this clone itself: As yet, its antigen is unknown.

The PCR contained 60 Vbeta and 13 Jbeta primers. Per the original data handling: Roughly 11 million of the approximately 80 million unique TCR beta chains counted in a later analysis were shared. Sequenced by immunoSEQ multiplex PCR; TCRdb stores in-frame clones only, minus some. V and J calls and clone size come straight from that table; D and trimming were deduced from the DNA. This table has 100,000 to 150,000 clones, roughly four fifths appearing once. Germline V CDR1 and CDR2: MNHEY, SVGAGI. The ends lost 4 bases at V and 13 bases at J; junction bases unmatched: 11. This CDR3 has 14 residues. The TCR comes from a man aged 18 to 30 in good health and CMV-seronegative. What was sequenced was PBMCs. The chain couples TRBV6-5 to TRBJ1-2; 11 bases match TRBD1. The CDR3 bases are TGTGCCAGCAGTTCCTACGGAGGGACAGGGGGGTCCACCTTC. Protein: CASSSYGGTGGSTF.